This T cell receptor beta chain was recorded in a study of shared clonotypes between healthy human individuals (dated by TCRdb to the early 2020s). Concerning the study at large: A few men and two women, aged 18 to 49 years, made up the cohort. For each donor, CD4 naive and CD4 memory were each given three plates, CD8 naive was given two plates, and CD8 memory was given one plate. To estimate repertoire size and how much clonotype sharing occurs between individuals, the study deeply sequenced the blood TCR repertoires of roughly 5 healthy adults. Different laboratories and diverse techniques were used to prepare libraries and sequence TCR repertoires, to increase sequencing depth and limit assay-specific biases. Between about 0.8 and 9 billion PBMCs per donor were obtained by leukapheresis.

The donors were healthy, HIV-negative adults with no recently reported acute infections or vaccinations. All donors were Caucasian adults living in Nashville, Tennessee, USA. CD4+ T cells were enriched through magnetic negative selection, after which naive cells were positively selected on CD45RA and the remaining negative fraction served as the memory subset. Blood was obtained by leukapheresis, after which PBMCs were separated by Ficoll-Histopaque density gradient centrifugation and cryopreserved in liquid nitrogen vapor phase. Purity and quantity of every magnetically sorted T cell population were checked by analytical flow cytometry. Genomic DNA was isolated from each sorted fraction and quantified by UV absorbance on a Nanodrop 2000c. Using the deep immunoSEQ assay, multiplex PCR amplified TCR CDR3 regions from genomic DNA. For each cell subset, the extracted genomic DNA was distributed evenly across all wells of several immunoSEQ 96-well plates, and each plate served as one replicate. For sorted subsets, each replicate PCR was loaded with roughly 190 ng genomic DNA, equivalent to roughly 30,000 T cell genomes. Purified libraries were measured with a Qubit 3.0 fluorometer, size-checked on a Bioanalyzer 2100, and measured again with the KAPA Library Quantification kit. Every immunoSEQ 96-well plate was sequenced on a separate single-read 150-cycle Illumina NextSeq 550 flow cell. The paper's processing steps were these. The immunoSEQ output contained only junctional sequences without quality scores, so filtering could not match that applied to full-length reads. Sequences were annotated with PyIR, a Python wrapper for IgBLAST v1.9, and V/J genes and CDR3 were assigned using IMGT germline references. Reads were filtered out if the reads had weak V/J assignments (E-value above 1e-6), no CDR3, stop codons, out-of-frame junctions, or ambiguous translated residues. A V3J clonotype was defined by an identical inferred V gene, J gene, and CDR3 amino acid sequence. Percentage overlap between repertoires was computed as shared unique clonotypes divided by the size of the smaller repertoire. RTK rarefaction, the Chao1 estimator, and Recon v2.1 estimates of unobserved clonotypes were used to assess repertoire richness. For all TCRbeta clonotypes obtained by the gDNA method from four donors, generation probabilities were computed with OLGA. As stored in TCRdb, this immuneACCESS dataset retains in-frame rearrangements with V and J assigned. A fraction of the clones does not appear; measured against another copy, unresolved V genes explain less than half of the discrepancy, and the remainder lacks a known reason. Clonal size and the V and J genes are those of that table, whereas D and trimming came from the DNA. Present in this sample are over a million clones, 95% to 99% of which were seen just once. Together, the top ten hold around 0.47% of the sample.

As concerns this clone: Its antigen is unknown. Base qualities are not provided; no much larger clone lies one nucleotide away.

Overall study outcomes, separate from this receptor: The small number of donors limited the genetic and exposure-history diversity represented. When several donors were compared, the shared fraction of clonotypes was about 5.2% for naive CD4, roughly 3.4% for naive CD8, 2.3% for memory CD4, and 0.35% to 0.4% for memory CD8. Clonotypes shared by all four sorted-subset donors showed higher generation probabilities than non-shared clonotypes. Naive subsets generally had larger estimated clonotype richness than memory subsets. Pairwise subsampling indicated that sequencing depth was expected to affect the degree of clonotype sharing among donors. Sampling was restricted to blood, and TCR repertoires in tissues likely differ from the TCR repertoires found in blood. Rarefaction of sorted-subset datasets indicated incomplete sequencing despite the large sequencing depth.

Sequenced input: naive CD4+ T cells sorted from blood. The sample's cell subset or site label, decoded: CD45RA+ positively selected. This sequence was found in a man in his thirties or forties in good health.

This receptor carries the CDR3 CASSVRSRGPVGELFF. The DNA sequence is as follows: TGTGCCAGCAGCGTTCGATCCAGGGGGCCCGTCGGGGAGCTGTTTTTT. Recombination linked TRBV9 to TRBJ2-2; TRBD1 matches 8 bases in the middle. From its cysteine to its phenylalanine, the CDR3 spans 16 amino acids. CDR3 DNA only is kept here, 48 bases in frame from base 1. Trimming takes 2 bases off V and 7 bases off J; junction bases not matched to a gene: 10. The germline V gene supplies CDR1 SGDLS and CDR2 YYNGEE.